This T cell receptor (beta chain) derives from a study of T cells in Graves' hyperthyroidism and ophthalmopathy. Amplification of TCR beta CDR3 regions was performed using RNA transcripts as template. HTBI primers drove first-round RT-PCR of the TCR CDR3. In TCRdb, the multiplex PCR reads were re-called with MiXCR into one record per CDR3 protein. The sample lists about 600,000 distinct CDR3 sequences; approximately 14% were seen once. Findings and caveats of the study: Median prediction lead before ophthalmopathy onset was 6.5 months with the model.

PBMCs were obtained from about 9 ml fresh peripheral blood. The CDR3 spans 14 residues. V was trimmed by 3 bases and J by 4 bases, leaving 12 bases between them. Germline V gives CDR1 MDHEN, CDR2 SYDVKM. This clonotype appeared many times. Antigen specificity is unknown. The receptor comes from a woman younger than 35 with Graves' ophthalmopathy. The sequencing sample was made of blood. This chain uses TRBV28 with TRBJ1-2; the D is unclear. CDR3 region: CASSFRPTPYGYTF. In DNA, the CDR3 is TGTGCCAGCAGTTTTAGGCCAACTCCCTATGGCTACACCTTC.